The sequence of this T cell receptor beta chain was determined in a study of CXCR3-negative and CXCR3-positive naive CD8 T cells. Study-level findings and limits: No difference in surface CD5 was seen between naive subsets, and TCR strength was inferred from TRB CDR3 properties. Whereas both naive subsets had comparably high diversity, memory CD8+ cells had much lower diversity.

Of note for this clonotype: Its antigen is unidentified.

The length of the CDR3 is 15 residues. The germline V gene encodes CDR1 LNHDA and CDR2 SQIVND (reference sequence). The method, 5' RACE with UMI labels, was used to prepare the TRB cDNA libraries. TCRdb reworked the 5' RACE reads into one entry per CDR3 protein, no DNA. The listing contains more than 20,000 distinct CDR3 sequences. The chain employs TRBV19 and TRBJ2-7; TCRdb selects TRBD1, and the lack of DNA leaves this call unchecked. Sequenced material: naive CXCR3- CD8+ T cells from blood. As for subset: CD45RO-CCR7+CD27+CD95- naive CD8+ T cells lacking CXCR3 (TNR3-). This clonotype originated in a human donor in good health. Some clones in this sample may be carry-over from other donors' samples. CDR3 amino acids: CASSMGTGVVYEQYF.